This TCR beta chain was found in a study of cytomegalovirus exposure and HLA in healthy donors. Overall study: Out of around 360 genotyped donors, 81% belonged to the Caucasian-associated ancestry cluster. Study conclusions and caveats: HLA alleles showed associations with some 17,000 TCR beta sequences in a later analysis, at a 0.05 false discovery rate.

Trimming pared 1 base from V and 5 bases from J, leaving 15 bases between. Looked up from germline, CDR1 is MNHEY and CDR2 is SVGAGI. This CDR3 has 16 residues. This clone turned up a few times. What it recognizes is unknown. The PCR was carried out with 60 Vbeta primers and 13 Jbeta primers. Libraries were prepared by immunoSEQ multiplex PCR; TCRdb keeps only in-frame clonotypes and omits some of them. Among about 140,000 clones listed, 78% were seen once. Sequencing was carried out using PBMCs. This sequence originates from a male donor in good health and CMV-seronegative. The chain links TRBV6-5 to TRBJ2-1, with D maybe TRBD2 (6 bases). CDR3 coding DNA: TGTGCCAGCAGTTACTTGGGACTCCCAGGCCACAATGAGCAGTTCTTC. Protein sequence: CASSYLGLPGHNEQFF.